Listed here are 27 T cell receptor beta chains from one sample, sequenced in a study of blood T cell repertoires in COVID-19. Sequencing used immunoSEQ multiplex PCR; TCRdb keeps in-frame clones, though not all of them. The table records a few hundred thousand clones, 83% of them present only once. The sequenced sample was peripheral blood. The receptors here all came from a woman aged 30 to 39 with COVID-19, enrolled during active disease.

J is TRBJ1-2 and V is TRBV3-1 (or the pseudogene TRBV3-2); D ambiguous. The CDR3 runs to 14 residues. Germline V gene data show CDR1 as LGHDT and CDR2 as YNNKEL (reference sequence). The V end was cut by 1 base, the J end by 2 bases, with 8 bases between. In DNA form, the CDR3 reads TGTGCCAGCAGCCAAGGAAAACGGAACTATGGCTACACCTTC. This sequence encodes CASSQGKRNYGYTF.

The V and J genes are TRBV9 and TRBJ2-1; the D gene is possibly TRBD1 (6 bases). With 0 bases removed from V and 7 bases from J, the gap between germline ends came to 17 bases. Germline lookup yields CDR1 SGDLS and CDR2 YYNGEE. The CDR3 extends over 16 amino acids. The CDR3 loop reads CASSVDPGTIKNEQFF. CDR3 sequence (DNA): TGTGCCAGCAGCGTAGATCCGGGGACAATAAAGAATGAGCAGTTCTTC.

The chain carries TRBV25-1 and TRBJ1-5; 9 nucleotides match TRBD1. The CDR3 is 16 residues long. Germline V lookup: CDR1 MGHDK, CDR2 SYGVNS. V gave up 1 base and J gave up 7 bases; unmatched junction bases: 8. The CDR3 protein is CASSESSGQGAQPQHF. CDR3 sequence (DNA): TGTGCCAGCAGTGAATCGTCGGGACAGGGCGCCCAGCCCCAGCATTTT. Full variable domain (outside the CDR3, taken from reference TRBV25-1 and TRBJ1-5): EADIYQTPRYLVIGTGKKITLECSQTMGHDKMYWYQQDPGMELHLIHYSYGVNSTEKGDLSSESTVSRIRTEHFPLTLESARPSHTSQYLCASSESSGQGAQPQHFGDGTRLSIL.

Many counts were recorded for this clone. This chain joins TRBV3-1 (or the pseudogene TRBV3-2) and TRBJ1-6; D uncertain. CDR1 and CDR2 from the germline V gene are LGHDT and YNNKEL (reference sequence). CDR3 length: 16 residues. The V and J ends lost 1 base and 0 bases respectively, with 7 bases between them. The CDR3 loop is CASSQVPSSYNSPLHF. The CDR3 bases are TGTGCCAGCAGCCAAGTCCCGAGCTCCTATAATTCACCCCTCCACTTT.

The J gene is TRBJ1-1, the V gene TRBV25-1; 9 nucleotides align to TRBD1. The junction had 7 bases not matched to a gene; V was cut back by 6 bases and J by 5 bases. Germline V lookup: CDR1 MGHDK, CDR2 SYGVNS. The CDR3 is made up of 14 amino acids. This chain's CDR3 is CASRRTGAKTEAFF. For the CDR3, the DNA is TGTGCCAGCAGGAGGACAGGGGCGAAGACTGAAGCTTTCTTT. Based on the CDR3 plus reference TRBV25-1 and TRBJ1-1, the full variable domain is EADIYQTPRYLVIGTGKKITLECSQTMGHDKMYWYQQDPGMELHLIHYSYGVNSTEKGDLSSESTVSRIRTEHFPLTLESARPSHTSQYLCASRRTGAKTEAFFGQGTRLTVV.

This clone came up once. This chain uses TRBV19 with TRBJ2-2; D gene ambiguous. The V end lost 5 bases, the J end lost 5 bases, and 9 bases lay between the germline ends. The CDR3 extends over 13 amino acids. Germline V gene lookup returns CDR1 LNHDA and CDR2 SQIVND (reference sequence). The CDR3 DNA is TGTGCCAGTAGTCTGACAAGTACCGGGGAGCTGTTTTTT. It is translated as CASSLTSTGELFF.

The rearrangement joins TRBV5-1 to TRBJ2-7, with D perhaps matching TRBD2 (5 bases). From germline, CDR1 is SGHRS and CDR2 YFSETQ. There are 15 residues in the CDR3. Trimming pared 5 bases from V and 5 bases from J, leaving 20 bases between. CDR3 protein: CASRTRFWLEDEQYF. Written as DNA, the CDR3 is TGCGCCAGCAGGACCCGATTCTGGCTGGAGGACGAGCAGTACTTC.

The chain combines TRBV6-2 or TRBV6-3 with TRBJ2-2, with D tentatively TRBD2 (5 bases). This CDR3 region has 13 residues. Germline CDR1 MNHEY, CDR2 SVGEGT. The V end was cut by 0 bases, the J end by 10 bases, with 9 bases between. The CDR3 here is CASSYSTGTELFF. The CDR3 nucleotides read TGTGCCAGCAGTTACTCGACGGGAACGGAGCTGTTTTTT.

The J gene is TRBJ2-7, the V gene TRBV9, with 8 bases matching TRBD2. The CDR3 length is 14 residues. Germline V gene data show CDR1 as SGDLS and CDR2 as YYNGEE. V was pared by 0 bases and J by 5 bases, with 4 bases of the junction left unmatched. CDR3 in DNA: TGTGCCAGCAGCGTAGGCGGGAGGCTTGACGAGCAGTACTTC. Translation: CASSVGGRLDEQYF.

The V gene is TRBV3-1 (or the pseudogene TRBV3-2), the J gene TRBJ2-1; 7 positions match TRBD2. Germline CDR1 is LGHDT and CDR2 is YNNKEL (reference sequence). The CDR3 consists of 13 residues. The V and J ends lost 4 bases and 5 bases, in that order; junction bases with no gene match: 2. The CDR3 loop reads CASSLTSDNEQFF. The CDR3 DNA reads TGTGCCAGCAGCCTCACTAGCGACAATGAGCAGTTCTTC.

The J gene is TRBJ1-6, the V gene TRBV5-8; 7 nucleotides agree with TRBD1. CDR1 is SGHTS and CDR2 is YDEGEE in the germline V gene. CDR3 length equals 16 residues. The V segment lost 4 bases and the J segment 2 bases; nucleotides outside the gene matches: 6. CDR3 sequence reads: CASSPGTAAYNSPLHF. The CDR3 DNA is TGTGCCAGCAGCCCGGGGACAGCTGCCTATAATTCACCCCTCCACTTT.

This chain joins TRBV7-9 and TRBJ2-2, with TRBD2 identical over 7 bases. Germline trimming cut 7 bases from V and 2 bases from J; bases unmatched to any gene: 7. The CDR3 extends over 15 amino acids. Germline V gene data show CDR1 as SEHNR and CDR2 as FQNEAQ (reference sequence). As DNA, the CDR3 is TGTGCCAGCACTTCGGCGGGGGAAAACACCGGGGAGCTGTTTTTT. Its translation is CASTSAGENTGELFF. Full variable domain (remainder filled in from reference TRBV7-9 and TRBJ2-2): DTGVSQNPRHKITKRGQNVTFRCDPISEHNRLYWYRQTLGQGPEFLTYFQNEAQLEKSRLLSDRFSAERPKGSFSTLEIQRTEQGDSAMYLCASTSAGENTGELFFGEGSRLTVL.

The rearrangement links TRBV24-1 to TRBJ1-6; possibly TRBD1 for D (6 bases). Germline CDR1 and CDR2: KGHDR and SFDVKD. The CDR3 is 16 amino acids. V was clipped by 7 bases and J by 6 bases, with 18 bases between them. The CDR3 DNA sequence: TGTGCCACCAGCCCGGGACAAACTTGGGGTAATTCACCCCTCCACTTT. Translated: CATSPGQTWGNSPLHF.

The CDR3 DNA sequence: TGTGCCAGCAGCTTGGAAGCAGGGGTGAACACCGGGGAGCTGTTTTTT. As protein: CASSLEAGVNTGELFF. The rearrangement joins TRBV5-4 to TRBJ2-2; TRBD1 might be the D (6 bases). The CDR3 loop spans 16 amino acids. Trimming removed 0 bases from V and 1 base from J, with 10 bases in between. Germline CDR1 is SGHNT and CDR2 is YYREEE (reference sequence).

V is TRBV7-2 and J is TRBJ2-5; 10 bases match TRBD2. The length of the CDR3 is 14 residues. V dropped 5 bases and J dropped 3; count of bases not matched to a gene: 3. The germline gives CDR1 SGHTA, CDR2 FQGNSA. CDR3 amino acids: CASSPSGGEETQYF. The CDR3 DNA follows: TGTGCCAGCAGCCCAAGCGGGGGGGAAGAGACCCAGTACTTC.

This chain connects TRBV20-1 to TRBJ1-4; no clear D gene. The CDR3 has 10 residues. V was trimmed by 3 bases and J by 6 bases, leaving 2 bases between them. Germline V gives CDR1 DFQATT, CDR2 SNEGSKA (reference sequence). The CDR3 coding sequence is TGCAGTGCTAGCGATGAAAAACTGTTTTTT. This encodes CSASDEKLFF.

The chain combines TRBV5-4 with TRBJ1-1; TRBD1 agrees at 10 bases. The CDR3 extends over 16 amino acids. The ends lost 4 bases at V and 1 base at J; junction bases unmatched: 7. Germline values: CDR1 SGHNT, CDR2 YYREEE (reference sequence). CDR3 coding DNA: TGTGCCAGCAGCCCTCCCGGGACAGGGGCGAACACTGAAGCTTTCTTT. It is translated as CASSPPGTGANTEAFF.

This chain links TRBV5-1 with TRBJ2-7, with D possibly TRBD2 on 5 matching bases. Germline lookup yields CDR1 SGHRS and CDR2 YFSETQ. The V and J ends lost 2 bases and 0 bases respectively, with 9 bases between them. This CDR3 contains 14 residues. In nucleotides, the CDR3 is TGCGCCAGCAGCTTTGGACTCGGCTCCTACGAGCAGTACTTC. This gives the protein CASSFGLGSYEQYF.

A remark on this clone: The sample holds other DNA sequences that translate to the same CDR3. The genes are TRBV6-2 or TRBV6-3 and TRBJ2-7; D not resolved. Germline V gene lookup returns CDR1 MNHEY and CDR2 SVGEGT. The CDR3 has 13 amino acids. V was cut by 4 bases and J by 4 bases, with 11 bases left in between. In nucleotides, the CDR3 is TGTGCCAGCAGTTTGCTGGCTTTTTACGAGCAGTACTTC. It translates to CASSLLAFYEQYF.

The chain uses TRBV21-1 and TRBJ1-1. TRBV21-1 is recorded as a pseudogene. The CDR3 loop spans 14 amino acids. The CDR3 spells CAAQSGSLSREAFF. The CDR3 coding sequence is TGTGCCGCCCAGTCCGGCAGTTTGTCTCGGGAGGCTTTCTTT.

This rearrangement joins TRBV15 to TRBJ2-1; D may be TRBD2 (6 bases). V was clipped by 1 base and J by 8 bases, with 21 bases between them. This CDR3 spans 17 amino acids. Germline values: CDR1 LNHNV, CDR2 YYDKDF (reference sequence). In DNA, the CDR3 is TGTGCCACCAGCAGAGGGGACCGGGACTCGATCGTGGATGAGCAGTTCTTC. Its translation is CATSRGDRDSIVDEQFF. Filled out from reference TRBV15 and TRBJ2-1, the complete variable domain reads DAMVIQNPRYQVTQFGKPVTLSCSQTLNHNVMYWYQQKSSQAPKLLFHYYDKDFNNEADTPDNFQSRRPNTSFCFLDIRSPGLGDTAMYLCATSRGDRDSIVDEQFFGPGTRLTVL.

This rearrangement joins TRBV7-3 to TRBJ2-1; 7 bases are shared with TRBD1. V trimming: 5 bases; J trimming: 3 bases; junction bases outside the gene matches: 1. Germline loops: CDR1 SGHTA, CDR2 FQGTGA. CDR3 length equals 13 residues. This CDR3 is CASSRDSYNEQFF. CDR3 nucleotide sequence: TGTGCCAGCAGCCGGGACAGCTACAATGAGCAGTTCTTC.

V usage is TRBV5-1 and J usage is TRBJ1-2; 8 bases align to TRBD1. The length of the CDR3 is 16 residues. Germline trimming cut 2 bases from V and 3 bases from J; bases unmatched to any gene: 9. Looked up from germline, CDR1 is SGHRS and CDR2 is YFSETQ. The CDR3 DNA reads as TGCGCCAGCAGCTTTCCCAGCGACAGGGGATACTATGGCTACACCTTC. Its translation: CASSFPSDRGYYGYTF.

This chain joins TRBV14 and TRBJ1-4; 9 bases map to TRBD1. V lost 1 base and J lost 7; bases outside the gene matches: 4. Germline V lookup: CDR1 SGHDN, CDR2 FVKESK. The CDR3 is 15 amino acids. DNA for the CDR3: TGTGCCAGCAGCCAAGCCGGGACAGGGACTGAAAAACTGTTTTTT. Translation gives CASSQAGTGTEKLFF.

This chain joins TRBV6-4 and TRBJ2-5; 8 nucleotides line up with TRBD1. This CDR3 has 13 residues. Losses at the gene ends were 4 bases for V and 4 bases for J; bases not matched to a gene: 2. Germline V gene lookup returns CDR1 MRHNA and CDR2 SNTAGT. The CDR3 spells CASSVTGAETQYF. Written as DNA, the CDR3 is TGTGCCAGCAGTGTGACAGGGGCAGAGACCCAGTACTTC.

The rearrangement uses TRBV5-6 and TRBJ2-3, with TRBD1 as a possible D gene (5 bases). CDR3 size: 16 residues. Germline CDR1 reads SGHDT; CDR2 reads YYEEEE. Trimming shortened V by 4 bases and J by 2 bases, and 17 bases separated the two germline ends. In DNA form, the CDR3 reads TGTGCCAGCAGCCCAGGACACCATACTTTCACAGATACGCAGTATTTT. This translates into CASSPGHHTFTDTQYF. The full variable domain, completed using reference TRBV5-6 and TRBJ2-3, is DAGVTQSPTHLIKTRGQQVTLRCSPKSGHDTVSWYQQALGQGPQFIFQYYEEEERQRGNFPDRFSGHQFPNYSSELNVNALLLGDSALYLCASSPGHHTFTDTQYFGPGTRLTVL.

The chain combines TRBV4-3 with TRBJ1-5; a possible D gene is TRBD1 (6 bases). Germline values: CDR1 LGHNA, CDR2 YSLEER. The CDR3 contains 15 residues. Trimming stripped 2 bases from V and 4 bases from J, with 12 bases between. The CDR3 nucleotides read TGCGCCAGCAGCCAATACAGGGATTGGAATCAGCCCCAGCATTTT. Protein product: CASSQYRDWNQPQHF.